The subject of this entry is one TCR beta chain. Its recognized antigen is unknown. The DNA ends 3 residues before the CDR3 does, and the rest of the CDR3 is filled in from the germline J gene. Genomic DNA was extracted from sorted cells with the QIAGEN DNeasy Blood and Tissue Kit for TCRbeta CDR3 sequencing. Through immunoSEQ, high-throughput TCRbeta CDR3 sequencing was done commercially, including PCR amplification with internal controls and bias correction. The original methods were these. A unique productive TCRbeta sequence was defined by the CDR3 nucleotide sequence when primers matched, and otherwise by the CDR3 amino acid sequence together with the Vbeta and Jbeta genes. Sorting error was corrected by removing sequences shared between sorted populations at a frequency ratio of 2:1 or less, and the remaining shared sequences were assigned to the higher population. Donor-reactive sequences were defined as at least 5-fold expanded in CFSE-low cells versus unstimulated cells, with frequency of at least 0.01% in CFSE-low cells. Repertoire divergence was quantified by Jensen-Shannon divergence using the top 100 TCRbeta sequences ranked by frequency. For samples with multiple sequencing runs, sorting error was corrected in each run separately before the runs were combined. TCRdb obtained this table from immuneACCESS and retained in-frame rearrangements with V and J assigned. These tables miss some clones; where compared with another copy, unresolved V genes account for less than half of the shortfall, and the remainder is unexplained. For V, J and clone size, that table is used; D and trimming come from the DNA. The data table for this sample lists under 40,000 clones. About 15% of the sample comes from the top ten.

What the time point label conveys for this sample: blood sample drawn before combined kidney and bone marrow transplant. Thawed PBMCs were FACS-sorted into unstimulated Tregs (CD4+CD25+CD127-), CD4+ non-Tregs (CD4+CD25-), CD4 cells and CD8 cells. Patients were several combined kidney and bone marrow transplant recipients from the ITN036ST trial, and only these trial subjects had samples available. Healthy control blood was separated into PBMCs by Ficoll density gradient and cryopreserved, and patient PBMCs were collected both before and after transplant. The source of the sample is a study of Tregs in tolerant kidney transplant recipients (dated by TCRdb to between 2019 and 2020). For the wider study: Transplants used related donors with nonmyeloablative bone marrow transplantation; mixed chimerism was transient in the human trials. The study used TCRbeta sequencing to identify donor-specific regulatory T cells before combined kidney and bone marrow transplantation, then tracked those cells after transplant.

The germline V gene specifies SQVTM as CDR1 and ANQGSEA as CDR2. Reading from cysteine to phenylalanine, the CDR3 counts 13 amino acids. Shown are 30 bases from within the CDR3, in frame from base 1. At the junction V is shortened by 0 bases and J by 9 bases; bases outside the gene matches: 2. On the study overall, not on this receptor specifically: Expanding Tregs with activated donor B cells appeared to identify the most biologically relevant and donor-specific TCRbeta repertoire. The study was limited by small patient numbers, and the findings need validation in larger populations and under other immunosuppression protocols. Biological reproducibility was not examined directly, but technical replication error appeared to be minimal. PCR primers changed over time for some patients, so nucleotide-level comparison across those patients' samples was not possible. In tolerant patients, donor-specific Tregs expanded more than Tregs overall, which suggests antigen-driven rather than nonspecific expansion.

The sequences come from CD8+ T cells from blood, collected before the transplant. The chain is encoded by TRBV29-1 joined to TRBJ2-1; 10 nucleotides in the junction match TRBD1. This sequence was found in a human donor who received a combined kidney and bone marrow transplant. The covered CDR3 bases are TGCAGCGTTGAAGAGGGGACAGGGGTTGAG. Translated, it reads CSVEEGTGVE. The whole CDR3 protein reads CSVEEGTGVEQFF.